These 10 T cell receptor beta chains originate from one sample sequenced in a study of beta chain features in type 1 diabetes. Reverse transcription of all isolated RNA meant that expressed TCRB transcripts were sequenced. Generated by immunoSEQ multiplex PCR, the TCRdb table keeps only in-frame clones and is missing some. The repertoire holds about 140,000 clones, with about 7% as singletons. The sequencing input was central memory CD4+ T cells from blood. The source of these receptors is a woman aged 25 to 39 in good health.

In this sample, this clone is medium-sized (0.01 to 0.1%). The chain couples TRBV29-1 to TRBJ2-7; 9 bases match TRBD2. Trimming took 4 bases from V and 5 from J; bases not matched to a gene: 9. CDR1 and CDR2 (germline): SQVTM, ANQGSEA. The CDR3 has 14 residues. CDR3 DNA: TGCAGCGTTGGTAAGGTAGCGGGAGTCAACGAGCAGTACTTC. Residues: CSVGKVAGVNEQYF.

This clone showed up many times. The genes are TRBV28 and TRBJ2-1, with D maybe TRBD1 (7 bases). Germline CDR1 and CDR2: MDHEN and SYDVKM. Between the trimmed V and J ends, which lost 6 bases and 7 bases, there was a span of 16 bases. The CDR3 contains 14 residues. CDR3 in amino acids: CASSPDQGGNEQFF. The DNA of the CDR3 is TGTGCCAGCAGCCCAGACCAGGGGGGTAATGAGCAGTTCTTC.

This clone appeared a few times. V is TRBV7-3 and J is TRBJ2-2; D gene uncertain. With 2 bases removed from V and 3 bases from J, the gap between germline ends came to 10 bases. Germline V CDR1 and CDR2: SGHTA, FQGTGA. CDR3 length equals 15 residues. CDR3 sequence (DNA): TGTGCCAGCAGCTTACGCGGCGGTGACACCGGGGAGCTGTTTTTT. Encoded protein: CASSLRGGDTGELFF.

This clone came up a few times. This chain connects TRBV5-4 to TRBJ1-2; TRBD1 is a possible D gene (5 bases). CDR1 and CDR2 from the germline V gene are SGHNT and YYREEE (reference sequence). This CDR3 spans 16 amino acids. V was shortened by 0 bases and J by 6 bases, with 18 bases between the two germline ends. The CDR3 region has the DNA TGTGCCAGCAGCTTGGCGCCCCGCGGAAAGGGGAATGGCTACACCTTC. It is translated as CASSLAPRGKGNGYTF.

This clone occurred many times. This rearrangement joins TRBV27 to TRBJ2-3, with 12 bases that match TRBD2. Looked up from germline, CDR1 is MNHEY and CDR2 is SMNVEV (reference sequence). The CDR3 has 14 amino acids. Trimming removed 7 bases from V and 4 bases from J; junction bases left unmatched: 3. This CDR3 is CASKTSGRSDTQYF. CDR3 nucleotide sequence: TGTGCCAGCAAGACTAGCGGGAGATCAGATACGCAGTATTTT.

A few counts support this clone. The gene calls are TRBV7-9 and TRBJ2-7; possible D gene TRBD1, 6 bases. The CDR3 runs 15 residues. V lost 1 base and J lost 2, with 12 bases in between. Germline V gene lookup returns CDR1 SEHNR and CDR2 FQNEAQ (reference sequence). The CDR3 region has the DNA TGTGCCAGCAGCTTAGGCACAGGGTTAGCCTACGAGCAGTACTTC. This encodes CASSLGTGLAYEQYF.

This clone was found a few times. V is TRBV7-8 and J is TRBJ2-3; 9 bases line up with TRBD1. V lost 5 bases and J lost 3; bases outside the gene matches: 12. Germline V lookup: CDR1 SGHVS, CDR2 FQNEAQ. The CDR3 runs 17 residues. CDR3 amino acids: CASSLNTGGRGTDTQYF. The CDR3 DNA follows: TGTGCCAGCAGCCTAAATACAGGGGGCAGGGGGACAGATACGCAGTATTTT.

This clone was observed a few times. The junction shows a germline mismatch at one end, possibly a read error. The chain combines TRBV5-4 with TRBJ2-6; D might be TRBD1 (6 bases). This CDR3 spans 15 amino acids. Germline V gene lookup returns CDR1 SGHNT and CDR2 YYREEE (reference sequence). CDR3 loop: CASSQGGSGANVLTF. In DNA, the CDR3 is TGCGCCAGCAGCCAAGGGGGATCTGGGGCCAACGTCCTGACTTTC. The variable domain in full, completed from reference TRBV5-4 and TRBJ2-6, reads ETGVTQSPTHLIKTRGQQVTLRCSSQSGHNTVSWYQQALGQGPQFIFQYYREEENGRGNFPPRFSGLQFPNYSSELNVNALELDDSALYLCASSQGGSGANVLTFGAGSRLTVL.

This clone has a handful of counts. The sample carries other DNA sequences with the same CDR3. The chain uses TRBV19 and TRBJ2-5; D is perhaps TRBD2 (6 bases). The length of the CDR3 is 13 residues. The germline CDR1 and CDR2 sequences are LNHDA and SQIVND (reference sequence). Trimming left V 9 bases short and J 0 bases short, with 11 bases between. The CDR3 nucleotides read TGTGCCAGCTCCAGGGACTACCAAGAGACCCAGTACTTC. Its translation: CASSRDYQETQYF.

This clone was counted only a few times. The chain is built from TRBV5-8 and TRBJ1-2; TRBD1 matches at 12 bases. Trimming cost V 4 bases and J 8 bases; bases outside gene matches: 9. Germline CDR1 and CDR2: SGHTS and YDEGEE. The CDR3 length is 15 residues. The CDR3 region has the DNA TGTGCCAGCAGCGATCGGGGACAGGGGGCGGTGGGCTACACCTTC. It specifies CASSDRGQGAVGYTF.